This passage covers 9 T cell receptor beta chains from one sample sequenced in a study of graft-versus-host responses after intestinal transplantation. Their cognate antigens are unknown. Assay: immunoSEQ multiplex PCR; the TCRdb copy retains only in-frame clones and omits some. The sample has 90,000 to 120,000 clones, 87% seen once. The input for sequencing was unstimulated CD4+ T cells sorted from spleen or lymph node cells, taken before transplant. Receptor source: a human donor who was the organ donor for an intestinal transplant.

This sequence joins TRBV19 and TRBJ2-6; D is uncertain. This CDR3 comprises 14 residues. Germline V CDR1 and CDR2: LNHDA, SQIVND (reference sequence). Between the trimmed V and J ends, which lost 8 bases and 1 base, there was a span of 9 bases. CDR3 DNA sequence: TGTGCCAGTTCGGACGGGTCTGGGGCCAACGTCCTGACTTTC. It yields the protein CASSDGSGANVLTF.

This clone was seen only a few times. The chain recombines TRBV12-2 with TRBJ2-7; the D call in the table, TRBD1, was not verified against the DNA. TRBV12-2 counts as a pseudogene. The CDR3 runs 17 residues. Here the CDR3 DNA reads TGTGCAAGTCGCTTAGTTGGGGGACAGGGGCACCACTACGAGCAGTACTTC. Amino acid sequence: CASRLVGGQGHHYEQYF.

This chain joins TRBV2 and TRBJ1-6; D might be TRBD1 (5 bases). Trimming took 8 bases from V and 0 from J, leaving 14 bases between them. The CDR3 contains 16 residues. Per germline, CDR1 SNHLY and CDR2 FYNNEI. This chain's CDR3 is CASGTGRSSYNSPLHF. The CDR3 region has the DNA TGTGCCAGCGGAACGGGACGGAGCTCCTATAATTCACCCCTCCACTTT.

The chain carries TRBV9 and TRBJ2-7; D is unclear. Germline V gives CDR1 SGDLS, CDR2 YYNGEE. Trimming removed 3 bases at V and 0 bases at J, with 10 bases between. CDR3 length equals 14 residues. This chain's CDR3 is CASSARADSYEQYF. The CDR3 DNA sequence: TGTGCCAGCAGCGCCCGGGCCGACTCCTACGAGCAGTACTTC.

This chain uses TRBV25-1 with TRBJ1-3, with 8 positions matching TRBD1. CDR3 length equals 18 residues. The germline gives CDR1 MGHDK, CDR2 SYGVNS. The V gene end was trimmed by 3 bases and the J gene end by 5 bases; junction bases not matched to a gene: 15. CDR3 sequence (DNA): TGTGCCAGCAGTGACGAAGGACAGGGTAGGAAGTTTAGAAACACCATATATTTT. Amino acid sequence: CASSDEGQGRKFRNTIYF.

The genes are TRBV21-1 and TRBJ1-6; the D call of TRBD1 is as the table states it, not checked on the DNA. TRBV21-1 is termed a pseudogene. The CDR3 consists of 19 residues. CDR3 sequence (DNA): TGTGCCAGCAGCCCTACGAAGGGGGCCACGCGTGACACACATTCACCCCTCCACTTT. Its translation is CASSPTKGATRDTHSPLHF.

V usage is TRBV6-6 and J usage is TRBJ1-2, with D hard to call. Germline-derived CDR1 and CDR2 are MNHNY and SVGAGI (reference sequence). V was pared by 0 bases and J by 7 bases, with 6 bases between. The CDR3 contains 12 residues. The CDR3 coding sequence is TGTGCCAGCAGTTACTCGACGCTTGGCTACACCTTC. This codes for CASSYSTLGYTF.

The V gene is TRBV6-1, the J gene TRBJ2-7; D not resolved. V was shortened by 5 bases and J by 2 bases, with 7 bases between the two germline ends. The CDR3 contains 12 residues. Germline-derived CDR1 and CDR2 are MNHNS and SASEGT. CDR3 DNA: TGTGCCAGCAGTTTCCCTCCCTACGAGCAGTACTTC. Translating gives CASSFPPYEQYF.

The gene calls are TRBV10-1 and TRBJ2-1, with unresolved D. Germline CDR1 and CDR2: WNHNN and SYGVQD (reference sequence). The length of the CDR3 is 16 residues. Trimming took off 2 bases at V and 1 base at J, with 12 bases between the two ends. For the CDR3, the DNA is TGCGCCAGCAGTGAGCCACCGACCGGTTCCTACAATGAGCAGTTCTTC. Translation gives CASSEPPTGSYNEQFF.